This T cell receptor (beta chain) was identified in a study of T-cell reconstitution after alpha-beta-depleted transplantation in children. For TCRbeta, the library was prepared with unique molecular identifiers. TCRdb processed the PCR reads anew with MiXCR; each CDR3 protein has one entry. The sample holds just under 550,000 distinct CDR3 sequences; roughly 18% are singletons and the top ten take over 3%. Germline V gene data show CDR1 as SGHTA and CDR2 as FQGNSA. After removal of 4 bases from V and 8 bases from J, the junction contained 10 bases not matched to a gene. This CDR3 has 14 residues. V usage is TRBV7-2 and J usage is TRBJ1-2; 7 bases are a match to TRBD1. This receptor was obtained from a human donor who donated a stem cell graft to a child with acute lymphoblastic leukemia. The sample here was PBMCs from the stem cell graft donor, taken from the stem cell graft. Written as DNA, the CDR3 is TGTGCCAGCAGCTATAAGACAGGGTGGCAGGGCTACACCTTC. Amino acids: CASSYKTGWQGYTF.